These T cell receptor beta chains were read from a single sample in a study of blood T cell repertoires in COVID-19. The table came from immunoSEQ multiplex PCR; TCRdb's copy has only in-frame clones and leaves some out. The data contain 450,000 to 600,000 clones, around 90% of them singletons. Sequencing input: PBMCs or T cells enriched from blood (not recorded which). The source of these receptors is a woman under 30 who had recovered from COVID-19. CDR3s include the opening cysteine and the closing phenylalanine or tryptophan. The D gene is left open where the match is weak. The size entry is marked missing in some rows and otherwise reads once, few, many or a size class.

DNA: TGTGCCAGCAGCCCAGGGCGGTCACCCCTCCACTTT
CDR3: CASSPGRSPLHF
length: 12
size: NA
V: TRBV6-5
D: NA
J: TRBJ1-6

DNA: TGTGCCAGCAGTCCGCGGTTGTCTGCCTACGAGCAGTACTTC
CDR3: CASSPRLSAYEQYF
length: 14
size: once
V: TRBV5-4
D: NA
J: TRBJ2-7

DNA: TGCAGCGTTGAAGGTTACTACAATGAGCAGTTCTTC
CDR3: CSVEGYYNEQFF
length: 12
size: NA
V: TRBV29-1
D: NA
J: TRBJ2-1

DNA: TGCGCCAGCAGTACTATAGGGGTTGACTATGGCTACACCTTC
CDR3: CASSTIGVDYGYTF
length: 14
size: NA
V: TRBV4-1
D: NA
J: TRBJ1-2

DNA: TGTGCCAGCAGTACAGCGGACTCTCTAGATACGCAGTATTTT
CDR3: CASSTADSLDTQYF
length: 14
size: NA
V: TRBV28
D: NA
J: TRBJ2-3

DNA: TGCAGCGTTGCGAAGAGCGGGGAAGAGACCCAGTACTTC
CDR3: CSVAKSGEETQYF
length: 13
size: NA
V: TRBV29-1
D: TRBD2
J: TRBJ2-5

DNA: TGTGCCAGCAGCTTAGGAGTACACAGGGATATGCGGGGCACAGATACGCAGTATTTT
CDR3: CASSLGVHRDMRGTDTQYF
length: 19
size: once
V: TRBV11-3
D: NA
J: TRBJ2-3

DNA: TGTGCCAGCAGCCAAAAGGGGCATGGCGGGGAGCTGTTTTTT
CDR3: CASSQKGHGGELFF
length: 14
size: NA
V: TRBV3-1/TRBV3-2
D: NA
J: TRBJ2-2

DNA: TGTGCCAGCAGCTTGAGACCATCAGGGTCCACCGGGGAGCTGTTTTTT
CDR3: CASSLRPSGSTGELFF
length: 16
size: NA
V: TRBV5-5
D: NA
J: TRBJ2-2

DNA: TGCAGTGCCGGGGGGGAGACCCAGTACTTC
CDR3: CSAGGETQYF
length: 10
size: once
V: TRBV20-1
D: TRBD2
J: TRBJ2-5

DNA: TGCAGCGTTGAAGGTCAGGGAAGAGATACGCAGTATTTT
CDR3: CSVEGQGRDTQYF
length: 13
size: NA
V: TRBV29-1
D: NA
J: TRBJ2-3

DNA: TGTGCCAGTAGTTTTGGGACAGGAAACACTGAAGCTTTCTTT
CDR3: CASSFGTGNTEAFF
length: 14
size: NA
V: TRBV19
D: TRBD1
J: TRBJ1-1

DNA: TGTGCCAGCAGCTCTCCGGGTCTCTCTGGAAACACCATATATTTT
CDR3: CASSSPGLSGNTIYF
length: 15
size: once
V: TRBV28
D: NA
J: TRBJ1-3

DNA: TGTGCCAGCAGCTTAAAAGGGACAGTAGCCCCCGGCTACACCTTC
CDR3: CASSLKGTVAPGYTF
length: 15
size: NA
V: TRBV7-2
D: TRBD1
J: TRBJ1-2

DNA: TGTGCCAGCAGCCAAATCGGTGTGGCAGATACGCAGTATTTT
CDR3: CASSQIGVADTQYF
length: 14
size: NA
V: TRBV3-1/TRBV3-2
D: NA
J: TRBJ2-3

DNA: TGTGCCAGCAGCCAATCGTGGCAGGGCAGGGATCAGCCCCAGCATTTT
CDR3: CASSQSWQGRDQPQHF
length: 16
size: NA
V: TRBV16
D: NA
J: TRBJ1-5

DNA: TGTGCCAGCAGTTTAGTAGGGGCCTCCGGGCCCCAGCATTTT
CDR3: CASSLVGASGPQHF
length: 14
size: NA
V: TRBV27
D: NA
J: TRBJ1-5

DNA: TGTGCCAGCAGCTCCCAGTCGGGGGGGAACACTGAAGCTTTCTTT
CDR3: CASSSQSGGNTEAFF
length: 15
size: NA
V: TRBV7-2
D: NA
J: TRBJ1-1

DNA: TGTGCCACCAGTGATCCGGGGAACCAGGAGGCAGATACGCAGTATTTT
CDR3: CATSDPGNQEADTQYF
length: 16
size: NA
V: TRBV24-1
D: NA
J: TRBJ2-3

DNA: TGCGCCAGCAGCTTGGCGACAGGGAATGGCTACACCTTC
CDR3: CASSLATGNGYTF
length: 13
size: NA
V: TRBV5-1
D: TRBD1
J: TRBJ1-2

DNA: TGTGCCAGCAGCCAAAATAAAAGGGGGCATGGCTACACCTTC
CDR3: CASSQNKRGHGYTF
length: 14
size: NA
V: TRBV3-1/TRBV3-2
D: TRBD1
J: TRBJ1-2

DNA: TGTGCCAGCAGCTTAGATGGGCCAGGGCAAGCTAACTATGGCTACACCTTC
CDR3: CASSLDGPGQANYGYTF
length: 17
size: NA
V: TRBV7-2
D: NA
J: TRBJ1-2

DNA: TGCGCCAGCAGCTACCGGGAGTCTAACTATGGCTACACCTTC
CDR3: CASSYRESNYGYTF
length: 14
size: once
V: TRBV5-1
D: NA
J: TRBJ1-2

DNA: TGTGCCACCAGGCCGGACAGCACCGGGGAGCTGTTTTTT
CDR3: CATRPDSTGELFF
length: 13
size: NA
V: TRBV24-1
D: NA
J: TRBJ2-2

DNA: TGCGCCAGCAGCCAAGTTGGGCGGGACAGGGGTTTGTGGGCTTTCTTT
CDR3: CASSQVGRDRGLWAFF
length: 16
size: NA
V: TRBV4-1
D: TRBD1
J: TRBJ1-1

DNA: TGTGCCAGCAGCTTAGGGGGAGGGGCCTACGAGCAGTACTTC
CDR3: CASSLGGGAYEQYF
length: 14
size: NA
V: TRBV7-9
D: TRBD2
J: TRBJ2-7

DNA: TGTGCCACTTCGGACAAGAACGAGCAGTACTTC
CDR3: CATSDKNEQYF
length: 11
size: NA
V: TRBV19
D: NA
J: TRBJ2-7

DNA: TGTGCCAGTAGTTCCTGGACAGGGCTGAACACTGAAGCTTTCTTT
CDR3: CASSSWTGLNTEAFF
length: 15
size: NA
V: TRBV19
D: TRBD1
J: TRBJ1-1

DNA: TGCGCCAGCAGATCCGGGACAGGGGGCACTCTTGATTTGGGCGAGCAGTACTTC
CDR3: CASRSGTGGTLDLGEQYF
length: 18
size: NA
V: TRBV5-1
D: TRBD1
J: TRBJ2-7

DNA: TGTGCCTGGAGCCACGGCCAAGAGACCCAGTACTTC
CDR3: CAWSHGQETQYF
length: 12
size: NA
V: TRBV30
D: NA
J: TRBJ2-5